Here is one T cell receptor beta chain with its context. Its target antigen remains unknown. The sample holds no much larger clone one base away, and base qualities are not on file. This sample was taken from a study of T-cell memory formation after mild COVID-19 (dated by TCRdb to about 2021). Turning to the overall study: Most TCR sequence clusters were specific to one of the two donors. In a couple of donors, T-cell clones that expanded and contracted after mild COVID-19 were tracked by sequencing TCRalpha and TCRbeta repertoires over time. Two young, previously healthy adult volunteers, one female and one male, were included in the cohort.

Sequenced on an Illumina NovaSeq 6000. Using 5'RACE with constant-segment primers, TCRalpha and TCRbeta cDNA libraries were constructed, with sample barcodes and unique molecular identifiers added in the process. RNA was extracted from every sample with Trizol reagent. The libraries were amplified in two PCR steps, and the second step added a second sample barcode and Illumina TruSeq adapters. Sequencing of the libraries was done on an Illumina NovaSeq, producing 2 x 150 bp paired-end reads. The paper's data handling went like this. Reads were demultiplexed and collapsed into UMI-guided consensus sequences with migec v1.2.7. Using mixcr v2.1.11, the UMI consensuses were aligned to TRA and TRB V and J templates and assembled into clonotypes. Expanded or contracted clonotypes were those called significant by both edgeR and NoisET, with noise models trained on biological replicates. For edgeR calls, the cutoffs were a false discovery rate-adjusted p below 0.01 and a log2 fold-change threshold of 1. As an exploratory analysis of dynamics, PCA with hierarchical clustering was applied to max-normalized trajectories of the 1000 most abundant clonotypes. Separately sequenced CD4+ and CD8+ repertoires were used to assign a CD4 or CD8 phenotype to each responding clone. TCRdb trimmed public reads at Q25 via fastp, called clones via MiXCR and kept in-frame beta chains. Each entry is one CDR3 protein sequence, shown with its most common DNA and genes. The authors' filters were not applied to this entry. Here the sample has about 430,000 distinct CDR3 sequences; approximately 24% occur a single time. The ten largest clones add up to around 8.7% of the sample.

What the work shows at the level of the full study, not this receptor alone: Contracting CD4+ clones appeared mostly in the CM and EM memory subsets, whereas CD8+ clones were enriched in EMRA. Only a couple of mild cases were covered by the study, and larger cohorts that include severe cases with pre-infection samples were considered necessary. Some responding clones were found in pre-infection memory, which suggests that pre-existing cross-reactive memory T cells took part in the SARS-CoV-2 response. Clones that contracted from day 15 to 85 showed balanced CD4/CD8 phenotypes, whereas a second wave of clones that expanded from day 15 to 37 leaned towards CD4+. SARS-CoV-2 specificity was not confirmed for the second-wave clones peaking on day 37.

PBMCs were isolated by Ficoll-Paque density gradient centrifugation. The receptor was isolated from an adult woman who had mild COVID-19 (a few samples of this study predate the infection). The sample titles of this study are shuffled in the database, so cell type and time point are left out; the donor was told from shared clones. Sequenced material: PBMCs or a T cell subset sorted from them (not recorded which).

At the DNA level, the sequence is TGTGCCAGCATGACACAGGGGGCTAACTATGGCTACACCTTC. Translated, it gives CASMTQGANYGYTF. This receptor chain uses TRBV21-1 and TRBJ1-2; the table's D gene call, TRBD1, was not cross checked with the DNA. TRBV21-1 is an annotated pseudogene. From the cysteine up to the phenylalanine, the CDR3 has a length of 14 residues. Kept here is only the CDR3 DNA, which spans 42 bases and is read in frame from base 1.